This T cell receptor beta chain is from a study of T-cell memory formation after mild COVID-19. With constant-segment primers, 5'RACE yielded cDNA libraries of TCR alpha and TCR beta that carried sample barcodes and UMIs. Using its own MiXCR run on the 5' RACE reads, TCRdb lists one record per CDR3 protein. The repertoire holds 140,000 or so distinct CDR3 sequences, with 14% as singletons. This clonotype was recorded a few times. Antigen: not known. Findings of the study overall: Within pre-infection memory, some responding clones were found, suggesting cross-reactive memory joined. Later expanders leaned toward CD4+, whereas clones contracting from day 15 to 85 were balanced CD4/CD8.

Germline CDR1 reads SQVTM; CDR2 reads ANQGSEA. The ends lost 7 bases at V and 2 bases at J; junction bases unmatched: 8. This CDR3 has 13 residues. The sequenced sample consisted of PBMCs or a T cell subset sorted from them (not recorded which). The chain combines TRBV29-1 with TRBJ2-7; 7 bases align to TRBD1. This TCR was sampled from an adult woman who had mild COVID-19 (a few samples of this study predate the infection). Cell type and time point are not known. CDR3 loop: CSELRDRAYEQYF. For the CDR3, the DNA is TGCAGCGAACTAAGGGACAGAGCCTACGAGCAGTACTTC.